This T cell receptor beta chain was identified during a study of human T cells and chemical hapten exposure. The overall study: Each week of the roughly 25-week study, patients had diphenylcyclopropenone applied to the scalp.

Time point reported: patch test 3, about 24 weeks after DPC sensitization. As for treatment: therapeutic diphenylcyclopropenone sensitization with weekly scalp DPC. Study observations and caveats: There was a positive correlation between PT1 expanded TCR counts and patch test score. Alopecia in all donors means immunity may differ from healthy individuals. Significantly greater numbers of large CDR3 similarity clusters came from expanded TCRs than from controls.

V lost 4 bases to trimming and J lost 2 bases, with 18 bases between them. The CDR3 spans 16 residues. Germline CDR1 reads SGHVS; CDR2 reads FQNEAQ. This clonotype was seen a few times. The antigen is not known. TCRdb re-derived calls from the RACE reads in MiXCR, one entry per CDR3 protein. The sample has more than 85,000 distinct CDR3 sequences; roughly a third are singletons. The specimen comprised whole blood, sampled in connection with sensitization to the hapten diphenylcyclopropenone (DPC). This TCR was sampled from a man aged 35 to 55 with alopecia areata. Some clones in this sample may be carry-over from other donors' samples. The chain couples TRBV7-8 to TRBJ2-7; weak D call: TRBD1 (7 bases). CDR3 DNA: TGTGCCAGCAGCTCTTTAGTGCGGGACAGAACCTACGAGCAGTACGTC. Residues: CASSSLVRDRTYEQYV.